This T cell receptor beta chain derives from a study of CXCR3-negative and CXCR3-positive naive CD8 T cells. Study findings and constraints: Naive cells that were CXCR3-negative or CXCR3-positive used TRBV-TRBJ genes alike, while memory cells diverged. Each naive subset displayed comparably high diversity, whereas memory CD8+ cells displayed much lower diversity. Researchers report CXCR3 expression partially decreased after cryopreservation, with fresh PBMCs used in most assays. More hydrophobic TRB CDR3s occurred in CXCR3-positive than in CXCR3-negative naive cells.

Identification of naive CD8+ T cells rested on CD45RO-CCR7+CD27+CD95- status. The libraries of TRB cDNA were prepared using 5' RACE with UMI labels. TCRdb reprocessed the 5' RACE reads, keeping one entry per CDR3 protein, no DNA. The sample includes 95,000 to 100,000 distinct CDR3 sequences. In the case of this clonotype: The antigen remains undetermined.

Specimen: naive CXCR3+ CD8+ T cells from blood. Subset noted: CD45RO-CCR7+CD27+CD95- naive CD8+ T cells expressing CXCR3 (TNR3+). This TCR derives from a human donor in good health. Some clones in this sample may be carry-over from other donors' samples.

The CDR3 here is CASREDSSYNSPLHF. V is TRBV2 and J is TRBJ1-6. CDR3 length: 15 amino acids. CDR1 and CDR2 (germline): SNHLY, FYNNEI.